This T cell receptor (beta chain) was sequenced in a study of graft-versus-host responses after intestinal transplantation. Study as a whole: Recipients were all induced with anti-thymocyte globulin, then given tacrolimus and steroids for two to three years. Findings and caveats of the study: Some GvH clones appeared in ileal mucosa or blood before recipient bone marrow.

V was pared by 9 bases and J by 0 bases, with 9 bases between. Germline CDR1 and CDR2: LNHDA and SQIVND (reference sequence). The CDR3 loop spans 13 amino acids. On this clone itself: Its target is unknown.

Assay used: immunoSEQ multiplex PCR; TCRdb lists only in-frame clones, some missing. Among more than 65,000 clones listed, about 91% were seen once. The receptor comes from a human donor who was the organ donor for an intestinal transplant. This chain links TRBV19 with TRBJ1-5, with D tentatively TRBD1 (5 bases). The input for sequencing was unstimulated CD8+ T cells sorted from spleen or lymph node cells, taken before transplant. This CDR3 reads CASRQNSNQPQHF. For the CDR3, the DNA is TGTGCCAGCAGACAGAATAGCAATCAGCCCCAGCATTTT. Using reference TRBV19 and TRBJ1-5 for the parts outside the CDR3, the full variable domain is DGGITQSPKYLFRKEGQNVTLSCEQNLNHDAMYWYRQDPGQGLRLIYYSQIVNDFQKGDIAEGYSVSREKKESFPLTVTSAQKNPTAFYLCASRQNSNQPQHFGDGTRLSIL.